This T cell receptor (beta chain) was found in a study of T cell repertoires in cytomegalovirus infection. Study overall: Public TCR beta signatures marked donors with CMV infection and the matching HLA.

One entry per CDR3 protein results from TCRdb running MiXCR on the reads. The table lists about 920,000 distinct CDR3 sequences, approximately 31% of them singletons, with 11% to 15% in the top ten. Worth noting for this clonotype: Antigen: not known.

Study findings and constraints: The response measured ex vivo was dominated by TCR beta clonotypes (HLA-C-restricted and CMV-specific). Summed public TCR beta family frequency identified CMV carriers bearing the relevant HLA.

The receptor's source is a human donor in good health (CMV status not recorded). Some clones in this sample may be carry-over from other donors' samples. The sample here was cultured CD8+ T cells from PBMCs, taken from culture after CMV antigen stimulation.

The CDR3 coding sequence is TGCGCCAGCAAGGAAGCCGAAGAGACCCAGTACTTC. This encodes CASKEAEETQYF. The chain links TRBV5-1 to TRBJ2-5; no clear D. The CDR3 is 12 residues long. Between the trimmed V and J ends, which lost 6 bases and 3 bases, there was a span of 9 bases. Germline V gene sequence: CDR1 SGHRS, CDR2 YFSETQ.